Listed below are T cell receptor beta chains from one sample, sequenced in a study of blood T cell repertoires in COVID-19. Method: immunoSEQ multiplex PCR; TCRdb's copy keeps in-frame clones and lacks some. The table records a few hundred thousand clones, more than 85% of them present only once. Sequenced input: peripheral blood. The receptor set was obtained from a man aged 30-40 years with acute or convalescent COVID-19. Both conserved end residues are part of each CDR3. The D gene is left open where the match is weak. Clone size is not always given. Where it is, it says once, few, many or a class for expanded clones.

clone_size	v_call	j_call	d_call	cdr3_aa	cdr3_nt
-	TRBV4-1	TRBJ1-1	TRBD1	CASSQLTDRGPEAFF	TGCGCCAGCAGCCAGTTGACCGACAGGGGCCCTGAAGCTTTCTTT
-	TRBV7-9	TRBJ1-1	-	CASSARGYAEAFF	TGTGCCAGCAGCGCAAGGGGTTACGCTGAAGCTTTCTTT
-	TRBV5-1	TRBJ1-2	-	CASSMGGSSNGYTF	TGCGCCAGCAGTATGGGAGGCAGTTCAAATGGCTACACCTTC
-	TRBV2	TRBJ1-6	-	CASRAGGNSPLHF	TGTGCCAGCAGAGCCGGGGGTAATTCACCCCTCCACTTT
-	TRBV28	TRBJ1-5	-	CASSLNQPQHF	TGTGCCAGCAGCTTGAATCAGCCCCAGCATTTT
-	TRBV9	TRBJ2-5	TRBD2	CASSVGGLAGGPQETQYF	TGTGCCAGCAGCGTAGGGGGACTAGCGGGAGGCCCCCAAGAGACCCAGTACTTC
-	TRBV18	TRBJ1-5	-	CASSGQGSNQPQHF	TGTGCCAGCTCGGGGCAGGGTAGCAATCAGCCCCAGCATTTT
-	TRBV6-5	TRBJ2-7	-	CASGARYEQYF	TGTGCCAGCGGGGCCAGATACGAGCAGTACTTC
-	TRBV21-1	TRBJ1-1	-	CASSKVTYRLNTEAFF	TGTGCCAGCAGCAAAGTCACATACAGGCTGAACACTGAAGCTTTCTTT
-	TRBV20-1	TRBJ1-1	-	CSAMNGAEAFF	TGCAGTGCCATGAACGGTGCTGAAGCTTTCTTT
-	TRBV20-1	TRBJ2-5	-	CSATDHRGFQKTQYF	TGCAGTGCTACTGACCATAGGGGCTTTCAAAAGACCCAGTACTTC
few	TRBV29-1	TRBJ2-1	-	CSVTTGPSSNEQFF	TGCAGCGTTACGACAGGCCCAAGTTCTAATGAGCAGTTCTTC
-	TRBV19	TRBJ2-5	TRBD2	CASSILAGAMREETQYF	TGTGCCAGTAGTATACTAGCGGGGGCGATGAGAGAAGAGACCCAGTACTTC
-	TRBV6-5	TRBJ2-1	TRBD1	CAVSTGVKYNEQFF	TGTGCCGTCTCGACAGGGGTCAAGTACAATGAGCAGTTCTTC
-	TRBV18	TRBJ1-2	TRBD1	CASSPYDREGYTF	TGTGCCAGCTCACCCTACGACAGGGAGGGCTACACCTTC
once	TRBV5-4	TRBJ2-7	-	CASSFLRGAATYEQYF	TGTGCCAGCAGCTTTCTCCGGGGGGCTGCTACTTACGAGCAGTACTTC
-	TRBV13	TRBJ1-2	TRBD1	CASSTGGEGGYTF	TGTGCCAGCAGTACAGGGGGCGAGGGTGGCTACACCTTC
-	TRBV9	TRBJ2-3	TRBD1	CASSSFGTAKTTSTDTQYF	TGTGCCAGCAGCTCTTTCGGGACAGCTAAGACAACATCCACAGATACGCAGTATTTT
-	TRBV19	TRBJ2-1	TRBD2	CASSRGLAGDNEQFF	TGTGCCAGTAGTAGGGGGCTAGCGGGGGACAATGAGCAGTTCTTC
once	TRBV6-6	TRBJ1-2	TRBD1	CASSPGTVYYGYTF	TGTGCCAGCAGTCCCGGGACAGTTTACTATGGCTACACCTTC
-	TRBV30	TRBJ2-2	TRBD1	CAWSAYRGSNTGELFF	TGTGCCTGGAGTGCTTACAGGGGTTCGAACACCGGGGAGCTGTTTTTT
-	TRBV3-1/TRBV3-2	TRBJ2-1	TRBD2	CASSRGGSYNEQFF	TGTGCCAGCAGCCGCGGGGGGTCCTACAATGAGCAGTTCTTC
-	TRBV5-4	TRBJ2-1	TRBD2	CASSYKREGNNEQFF	TGTGCCAGCAGTTACAAGCGGGAGGGGAATAATGAGCAGTTCTTC
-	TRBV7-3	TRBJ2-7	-	CASSLAAGPIYEQYF	TGTGCCAGCAGCTTGGCTGCTGGCCCGATCTACGAGCAGTACTTC
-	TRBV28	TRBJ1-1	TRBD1	CASTTRGTGGWGTEAFF	TGTGCCAGCACCACAAGGGGGACAGGGGGCTGGGGCACTGAAGCTTTCTTT
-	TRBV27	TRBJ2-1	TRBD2	CASSTGLAGSYNEQFF	TGTGCCAGCAGTACGGGACTAGCGGGATCCTACAATGAGCAGTTCTTC
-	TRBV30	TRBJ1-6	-	CAWSDQVSLHF	TGTGCCTGGAGTGACCAGGTATCCCTCCACTTT
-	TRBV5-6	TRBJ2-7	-	CASSWRLDSYEQYF	TGTGCCAGCAGCTGGCGGCTCGACTCCTACGAGCAGTACTTC
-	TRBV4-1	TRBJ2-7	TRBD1	CASSLGQGYYEQYF	TGCGCCAGCAGCCTCGGACAGGGATACTACGAGCAGTACTTC
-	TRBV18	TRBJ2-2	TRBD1	CASSSKTGAATGELFF	TGTGCCAGCTCATCCAAGACAGGGGCGGCCACCGGGGAGCTGTTTTTT
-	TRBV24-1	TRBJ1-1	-	CATSDQGLFGAFF	TGTGCCACCAGTGACCAGGGTCTGTTTGGAGCTTTCTTT
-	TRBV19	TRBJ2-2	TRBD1	CASSTRQGNTGELFF	TGTGCCAGTAGTACTCGACAGGGGAACACCGGGGAGCTGTTTTTT
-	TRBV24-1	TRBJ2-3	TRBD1	CATSNRGVTDTQYF	TGTGCCACCAGTAACAGGGGTGTGACAGATACGCAGTATTTT
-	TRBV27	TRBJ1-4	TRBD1	CASSWGTGPNEKLFF	TGTGCCAGCAGTTGGGGGACAGGGCCTAATGAAAAACTGTTTTTT
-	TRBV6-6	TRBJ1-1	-	CASRPGLETVAFF	TGTGCCAGCAGACCCGGACTGGAGACTGTAGCTTTCTTT
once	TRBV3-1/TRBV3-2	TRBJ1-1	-	CASRAGNTEAFF	TGTGCCAGCCGGGCGGGGAACACTGAAGCTTTCTTT
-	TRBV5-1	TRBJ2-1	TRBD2	CASSSEGGTSGLSSYNEQFF	TGCGCCAGCAGCTCGGAGGGCGGGACTAGCGGGTTGAGCTCCTACAATGAGCAGTTCTTC
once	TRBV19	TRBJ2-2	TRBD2	CASSMTSGNLGGTGELFF	TGTGCCAGTAGTATGACTAGCGGGAACCTCGGGGGAACCGGGGAGCTGTTTTTT
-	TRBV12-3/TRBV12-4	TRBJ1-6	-	CASSFQGSSPLHF	TGTGCCAGCAGTTTCCAGGGCAGTTCACCCCTCCACTTT
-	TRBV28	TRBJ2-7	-	CASTTPGNEQYF	TGTGCCAGCACCACCCCAGGGAACGAGCAGTACTTC
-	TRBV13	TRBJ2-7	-	CASSLVSNYEQYF	TGTGCCAGCAGCTTAGTGTCTAACTACGAGCAGTACTTC
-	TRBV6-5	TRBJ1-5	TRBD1	CASRGQGAAQPQHF	TGTGCCAGCAGGGGACAGGGGGCTGCTCAGCCCCAGCATTTT
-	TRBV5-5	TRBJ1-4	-	CASSLGSSAGVLANEKLFF	TGTGCCAGCAGCTTGGGGAGTAGTGCAGGGGTCTTGGCTAATGAAAAACTGTTTTTT
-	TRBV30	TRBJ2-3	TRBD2	CAWRDSWSGRGTQYF	TGTGCCTGGAGGGATTCGTGGTCCGGGAGGGGTACGCAGTATTTT
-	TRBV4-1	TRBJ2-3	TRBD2	CASSQDGPQREVTDTQYF	TGCGCCAGCAGCCAAGATGGGCCTCAGCGGGAAGTCACAGATACGCAGTATTTT
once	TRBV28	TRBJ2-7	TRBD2	CASRRGGSSYEQYF	TGTGCCAGCAGACGGGGGGGTAGCTCCTACGAGCAGTACTTC
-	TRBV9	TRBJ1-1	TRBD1	CASSVDRGNTEAFF	TGTGCCAGCAGCGTAGACAGGGGGAACACTGAAGCTTTCTTT
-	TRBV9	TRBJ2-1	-	CASSAPSHEQFF	TGTGCCAGCAGCGCCCCTAGCCATGAGCAGTTCTTC
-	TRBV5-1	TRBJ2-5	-	CASSLALREETQYF	TGCGCCAGCAGCTTGGCCTTGAGGGAAGAGACCCAGTACTTC
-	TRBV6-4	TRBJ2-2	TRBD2	CASTPIAGGPIGELFF	TGTGCCAGCACCCCCATAGCGGGGGGGCCGATCGGGGAGCTGTTTTTT
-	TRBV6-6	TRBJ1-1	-	CASSLFQGNTEAFF	TGTGCCAGCAGTTTATTCCAGGGTAACACTGAAGCTTTCTTT
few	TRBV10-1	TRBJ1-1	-	CASSESPGNTEAFF	TGCGCCAGCAGTGAGTCCCCAGGGAACACTGAAGCTTTCTTT